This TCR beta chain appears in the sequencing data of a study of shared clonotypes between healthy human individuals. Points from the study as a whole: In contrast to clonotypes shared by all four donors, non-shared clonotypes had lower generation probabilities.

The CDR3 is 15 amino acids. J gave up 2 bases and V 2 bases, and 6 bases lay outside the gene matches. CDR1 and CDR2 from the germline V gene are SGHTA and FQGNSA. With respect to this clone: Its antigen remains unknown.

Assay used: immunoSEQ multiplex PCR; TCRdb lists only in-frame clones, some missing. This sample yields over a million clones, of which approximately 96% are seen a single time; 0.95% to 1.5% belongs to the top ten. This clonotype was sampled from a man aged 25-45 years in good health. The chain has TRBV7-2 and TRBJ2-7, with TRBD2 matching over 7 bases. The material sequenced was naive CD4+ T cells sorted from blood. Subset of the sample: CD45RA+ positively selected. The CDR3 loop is CASSLRASGTYEQYF. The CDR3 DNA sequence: TGTGCCAGCAGCTTAAGGGCTAGCGGCACCTACGAGCAGTACTTC. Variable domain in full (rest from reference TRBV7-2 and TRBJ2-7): GAGVSQSPSNKVTEKGKDVELRCDPISGHTALYWYRQSLGQGLEFLIYFQGNSAPDKSGLPSDRFSAERTGGSVSTLTIQRTQQEDSAVYLCASSLRASGTYEQYFGPGTRLTVT.